The clone carrying this T cell receptor beta chain was recorded once. The data were obtained in a study of blood T cell repertoires in COVID-19. Study as a whole: The analysed material was cDNA or gDNA that came from T cells, B-cell-depleted T cells, or PBMCs.

CDR3 length equals 18 residues. Per germline, CDR1 SGDLS and CDR2 YYNGEE. V shed 4 bases and J 0 bases; nucleotides not matched to a gene: 12. Cohorts were determined from participant-reported clinical history. The assay was immunoSEQ multiplex PCR, and TCRdb's table has in-frame clones only and misses some. This sample carries about 210,000 clones, under 90% of them seen once, and the ten largest clones take more than 8.5%. The clonotype was recovered from a woman aged 50 to 60 with acute COVID-19. The V and J genes are TRBV9 and TRBJ2-7; TRBD2 matches 11 bases. The sequenced sample consisted of PBMCs or T cells enriched from blood (not recorded which). CDR3 sequence: CASSPRGLAGGPSYEQYF. CDR3 DNA: TGTGCCAGCAGCCCTAGGGGGCTAGCGGGAGGACCCTCCTACGAGCAGTACTTC.